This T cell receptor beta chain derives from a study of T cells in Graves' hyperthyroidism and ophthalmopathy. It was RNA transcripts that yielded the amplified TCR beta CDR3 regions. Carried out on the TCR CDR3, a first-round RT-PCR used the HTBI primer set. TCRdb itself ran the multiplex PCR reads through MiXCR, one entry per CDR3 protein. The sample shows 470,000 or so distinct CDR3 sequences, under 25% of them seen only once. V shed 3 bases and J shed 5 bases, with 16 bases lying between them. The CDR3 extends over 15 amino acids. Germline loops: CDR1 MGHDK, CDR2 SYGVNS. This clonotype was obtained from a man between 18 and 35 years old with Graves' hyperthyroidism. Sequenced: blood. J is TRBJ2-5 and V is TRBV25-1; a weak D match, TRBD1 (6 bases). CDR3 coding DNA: TGTGCCAGCAGTGACCTAAGACAGGAATGGGAGACCCAGTACTTC. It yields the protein CASSDLRQEWETQYF.